This T cell receptor (beta chain) was documented in a study of CD8 T cells in Susac syndrome. Points from the study as a whole: A relatively small number of individuals underwent TCR sequencing and HLA analysis.

From blood CD8+ and CD4+ T cells, TCR beta sequences were generated. It was negative isolation that provided the CD8+ and CD4+ T cells, whereas TEMRA cells were enriched by FACS. Trimming took 5 bases from V and 3 from J, leaving 21 bases between them. Germline CDR1 and CDR2: SEHNR and FQNEAQ (reference sequence). The CDR3 sequence is 17 residues long. After extraction with the RNeasy kit, roughly 0.5 to 1 ug of the RNA was reverse transcribed using random hexamers. The CDR3 of TCR beta was amplified by immunoSEQ multiplex PCR across 54 Vbeta and 13 Jbeta. TCRdb redid the calling of the immunoSEQ multiplex PCR reads with MiXCR, one entry per CDR3 protein. The sample has more than 150,000 distinct CDR3 sequences, about 90% seen once. This clonotype has just one count. Antigen specificity is unknown.

The sequenced material came from CD4+ T cells from PBMCs. The sequence derives from a human donor in good health. The V and J genes are TRBV7-9 and TRBJ2-3; D may be TRBD2 (5 bases). The CDR3 spells CASSPRGSALGTDTQYF. CDR3 sequence (DNA): TGTGCCAGCAGCCCCCGGGGATCAGCGTTGGGAACAGATACGCAGTATTTT.